These 32 T cell receptor beta chains came from one sample sequenced in a study of blood T cell repertoires in COVID-19. Generated by immunoSEQ multiplex PCR, the TCRdb table keeps only in-frame clones and is missing some. Of 100,000 to 150,000 clones listed, around 80% are singletons. The sequenced sample was peripheral blood. The origin of the receptors is a woman aged 50 to 65 with acute or convalescent COVID-19.

The V gene is TRBV27, the J gene TRBJ2-4; possible D gene TRBD2, 5 bases. The V end was cut by 7 bases, the J end by 3 bases, with 16 bases between. Germline lookup yields CDR1 MNHEY and CDR2 SMNVEV (reference sequence). The length of the CDR3 is 15 residues. In DNA, the CDR3 is TGTGCCAGCATTACGGTCGGTCGGGGCAAAAACATTCAGTACTTC. This encodes CASITVGRGKNIQYF.

The genes are TRBV11-2 and TRBJ2-1; 10 positions match TRBD2. The CDR3 sequence is 15 residues long. In germline, CDR1 is SGHAT, CDR2 FQNNGV. The J segment lost 6 bases and the V segment lost 4 bases, leaving 6 bases of the junction unmatched. CDR3 sequence (DNA): TGTGCCAGCAGCTCTTGGACTAGCGGTTTCAATGAGCAGTTCTTC. It translates to CASSSWTSGFNEQFF.

The chain couples TRBV2 to TRBJ1-4; tentative D call: TRBD1 (5 bases). Germline CDR1 reads SNHLY; CDR2 reads FYNNEI. Trimming pared 4 bases from V and 7 bases from J, leaving 13 bases between. The CDR3 length is 14 residues. The CDR3 DNA follows: TGTGCCAGCAGTGGCCCGGACGGGGGTGAAAAACTGTTTTTT. This translates into CASSGPDGGEKLFF.

V is TRBV4-2 and J is TRBJ2-7; 9 positions agree with TRBD2. Germline V gene lookup returns CDR1 LGHNA and CDR2 YNFKEQ. V lost 0 bases and J lost 5; bases outside the gene matches: 5. The CDR3 contains 15 residues. The CDR3 loop reads CASSQDAAGGNEQYF. In DNA form, the CDR3 reads TGTGCCAGCAGCCAAGACGCGGCGGGGGGGAACGAGCAGTACTTC.

The V call is TRBV19, the J call TRBJ2-1, with TRBD2 matching 12 bases. Germline CDR1 reads LNHDA; CDR2 reads SQIVND (reference sequence). CDR3 length: 14 amino acids. V was clipped by 5 bases and J by 10 bases; unmatched bases: 6. The CDR3 sequence is CASSGTSGLTEQFF. Written as DNA, the CDR3 is TGTGCCAGTAGTGGGACTAGCGGGCTGACCGAGCAGTTCTTC. Supplemented by reference TRBV19 and TRBJ2-1, the full variable domain reads DGGITQSPKYLFRKEGQNVTLSCEQNLNHDAMYWYRQDPGQGLRLIYYSQIVNDFQKGDIAEGYSVSREKKESFPLTVTSAQKNPTAFYLCASSGTSGLTEQFFGPGTRLTVL.

The chain combines TRBV3-1 (or the pseudogene TRBV3-2) with TRBJ2-7; 8 positions match TRBD1. This CDR3 spans 14 amino acids. V trimming: 3 bases; J trimming: 1 base; junction bases outside the gene matches: 2. Germline V CDR1 and CDR2: LGHDT, YNNKEL (reference sequence). CDR3 bases: TGTGCCAGCAGCCAGGACAGGGAATCCTACGAGCAGTACTTC. This gives the protein CASSQDRESYEQYF.

A few counts support this clone. Other DNA sequences in the sample encode the same CDR3. The genes are TRBV7-3 and TRBJ1-6; 8 bases are shared with TRBD1. Losses at the gene ends were 8 bases for V and 8 bases for J; bases not matched to a gene: 2. The CDR3 runs to 12 residues. Germline assignment: CDR1 SGHTA and CDR2 FQGTGA. The CDR3 loop is CASGTGDSPLHF. CDR3 DNA: TGTGCCAGCGGGACAGGAGATTCACCCCTCCACTTT.

V is TRBV12-5 and J is TRBJ1-3; D call uncertain. Deletions cut 2 bases from V and 5 bases from J, with 10 bases between. The germline V gene encodes CDR1 LGHNT and CDR2 FRNRAP. The CDR3 loop spans 14 amino acids. The CDR3 sequence: CASGLPTVRNTIYF. DNA of the CDR3: TGTGCTAGTGGTTTGCCCACAGTAAGAAACACCATATATTTT.

The V call is TRBV19, the J call TRBJ1-3; D call uncertain. CDR1 and CDR2 from the germline V gene are LNHDA and SQIVND (reference sequence). The CDR3 is 15 amino acids. Trimming removed 6 bases at V and 1 base at J, with 13 bases between. The CDR3 protein is CASSRNPGSGNTIYF. The CDR3 coding sequence is TGTGCCAGTAGCCGCAATCCGGGATCTGGAAACACCATATATTTT.

There are a few counts of this clone. V is TRBV3-1 (or the pseudogene TRBV3-2) and J is TRBJ2-1, with D possibly TRBD1 on 8 matching bases. V dropped 5 bases and J dropped 7 bases, with 21 bases sitting between them. This CDR3 region has 16 residues. The germline gives CDR1 LGHDT, CDR2 YNNKEL (reference sequence). CDR3 coding DNA: TGTGCCAGCAGCTCGTGGACAGGGACGGGAGGTAATGAGCAGTTCTTC. Its translation: CASSSWTGTGGNEQFF.

The rearrangement uses TRBV5-4 and TRBJ1-5; the match to TRBD1 covers 9 bases. Germline V lookup: CDR1 SGHNT, CDR2 YYREEE (reference sequence). This CDR3 comprises 16 residues. J was trimmed by 7 bases and V by 4 bases; bases with no gene match: 12. The CDR3 sequence is CASSPPRDRVNQPQHF. As DNA, the CDR3 is TGTGCCAGCAGCCCGCCTCGGGACAGGGTAAACCAGCCCCAGCATTTT.

The chain carries TRBV9 and TRBJ1-1; a weak D match, TRBD1 (5 bases). Trimming cost V 4 bases and J 1 base, with 14 bases left between them. Germline V CDR1 and CDR2: SGDLS, YYNGEE. There are 15 residues in the CDR3. The CDR3: CASSLSSGANTEAFF. The CDR3 DNA is TGTGCCAGCAGCCTTAGCTCTGGGGCGAACACTGAAGCTTTCTTT.

The V call is TRBV4-1, the J call TRBJ2-7; the match to TRBD2 covers 9 bases. The CDR3 runs to 15 residues. The V segment lost 3 bases and the J segment 3 bases; nucleotides outside the gene matches: 6. Looked up from germline, CDR1 is MGHRA and CDR2 is YSYEKL. In nucleotides, the CDR3 is TGCGCCAGCAGCCAGGCTAGCGGGATGTTCTACGAGCAGTACTTC. Its protein is CASSQASGMFYEQYF.

The V call is TRBV2, the J call TRBJ1-1, with D possibly TRBD1 on 6 matching bases. The germline V gene has CDR1 SNHLY and CDR2 FYNNEI. The ends were cut back, 6 bases at V and 0 bases at J, with 14 bases in the middle. The CDR3 consists of 15 residues. As DNA, the CDR3 is TGTGCCAGCAGACCCACCGGGACAATGAACACTGAAGCTTTCTTT. Encoded protein: CASRPTGTMNTEAFF.

This rearrangement joins TRBV27 to TRBJ2-1, with D possibly matching TRBD2 (5 bases). Germline V lookup: CDR1 MNHEY, CDR2 SMNVEV (reference sequence). The V and J ends lost 2 bases and 13 bases respectively, with 12 bases between them. The CDR3 is 12 residues long. This chain's CDR3 is CASSLIGSGQFF. The CDR3 nucleotides are TGTGCCAGCAGTTTAATCGGTTCGGGACAGTTCTTC.

This sequence joins TRBV10-3 and TRBJ2-2, with D perhaps TRBD2 (6 bases). V was clipped by 3 bases and J by 6 bases, with 17 bases between them. The CDR3 spans 16 residues. Germline CDR1 ENHRY, CDR2 SYGVKD. The CDR3: CAISEAAGSIAGELFF. The CDR3 bases are TGTGCCATCAGTGAAGCGGCGGGATCAATAGCCGGGGAGCTGTTTTTT.

This chain links TRBV21-1 with TRBJ1-1. TRBV21-1 is flagged as a pseudogene. This CDR3 has 19 amino acids. CDR3 nucleotide sequence: TGTGCCAGCAGCAAAGGCCCCGGGAAGTTTGGGCTGATGAACACTGAAGCTTTCTTT. Its protein is CASSKGPGKFGLMNTEAFF.

The gene calls are TRBV2 and TRBJ1-6, with D hard to call. Germline loops: CDR1 SNHLY, CDR2 FYNNEI. Trimming stripped 4 bases from V and 9 bases from J, with 13 bases between. CDR3 length: 14 residues. CDR3 bases: TGTGCCAGCAGTGTGAGTCGGGTGGGTTCACCCCTCCACTTT. This gives the protein CASSVSRVGSPLHF.

This clone has a handful of counts. The chain joins TRBV30 to TRBJ1-6, with D uncertain. This CDR3 is 12 amino acids long. The V gene lost 3 bases and the J gene lost 10 bases, with 10 bases spanning the gap. Germline assignment: CDR1 GTSNPN and CDR2 SVGIG (reference sequence). The chain's CDR3 is CAWRGDASPLHF. Written as DNA, the CDR3 is TGTGCCTGGAGGGGAGATGCCTCACCCCTCCACTTT. Drawing the rest from reference TRBV30 and TRBJ1-6, the complete variable domain is SQTIHQWPATLVQPVGSPLSLECTVEGTSNPNLYWYRQAAGRGLQLLFYSVGIGQISSEVPQNLSASRPQDRQFILSSKKLLLSDSGFYLCAWRGDASPLHFGNGTRLTVT.

The chain links TRBV6-5 to TRBJ2-7, with 7 bases matching TRBD1. The V segment lost 6 bases and the J segment 3 bases; nucleotides outside the gene matches: 8. Germline V gene data show CDR1 as MNHEY and CDR2 as SVGAGI. CDR3 length: 14 residues. CDR3: CASRPTGVIYEQYF. The CDR3 coding sequence is TGTGCCAGCAGGCCCACAGGGGTGATCTACGAGCAGTACTTC.

V is TRBV3-1 (or the pseudogene TRBV3-2) and J is TRBJ1-5; no firm D call. Trimming removed 0 bases at V and 6 bases at J, with 9 bases between. The CDR3 length is 14 residues. Looked up from germline, CDR1 is LGHDT and CDR2 is YNNKEL (reference sequence). The CDR3 region is CASSQELAGQPQHF. In nucleotides, the CDR3 is TGTGCCAGCAGCCAAGAGCTGGCGGGTCAGCCCCAGCATTTT.

The chain has TRBV23-1 and TRBJ2-7, with D hard to call. TRBV23-1 falls under the ORF class, with uncertain function. This CDR3 spans 13 amino acids. The ends were cut back, 6 bases at V and 0 bases at J, with 9 bases in the middle. CDR3 region: CASSLKSSYEQYF. CDR3 bases: TGCGCCAGCAGCCTAAAAAGCTCCTACGAGCAGTACTTC.

The chain joins TRBV6-1 to TRBJ1-3; D is possibly TRBD1 (6 bases). V lost 2 bases and J 0 bases, leaving 8 bases between the germline ends. There are 15 residues in the CDR3. Per the germline V gene, CDR1 is MNHNS and CDR2 is SASEGT. The CDR3 DNA follows: TGTGCCAGCAGTGAAACAGGGAGCTCTGGAAACACCATATATTTT. Residues: CASSETGSSGNTIYF.

A single count supports this clone. This sequence joins TRBV28 and TRBJ2-7, with D unclear. V lost 7 bases and J lost 0, with 13 bases in between. This CDR3 region has 14 residues. Per germline, CDR1 MDHEN and CDR2 SYDVKM. Here the CDR3 DNA reads TGTGCCAGCATATCCACTCCAAACTCCTACGAGCAGTACTTC. It codes for CASISTPNSYEQYF.

V usage is TRBV7-9 and J usage is TRBJ1-1; the match to TRBD1 covers 7 bases. This CDR3 contains 15 residues. After removal of 3 bases from V and 5 bases from J, the junction contained 9 bases not matched to a gene. CDR1 is SEHNR, CDR2 FQNEAQ, per germline (reference sequence). The CDR3 DNA reads as TGTGCCAGCAGCTTGATGACAGGGATAGGGACTGAAGCTTTCTTT. It translates to CASSLMTGIGTEAFF.

This clone was detected a few times. This chain joins TRBV29-1 and TRBJ1-1, with D possibly being TRBD1 (5 bases). Germline loops: CDR1 SQVTM, CDR2 ANQGSEA. This CDR3 is built from 14 residues. V lost 7 bases and J 5 bases, leaving 20 bases between the germline ends. CDR3 loop: CSARIGDFGTEAFF. As DNA, the CDR3 is TGCAGCGCCCGAATAGGGGATTTCGGGACTGAAGCTTTCTTT.

The chain carries TRBV18 and TRBJ1-5, with unresolved D. V was shortened by 2 bases and J by 3 bases, with 8 bases between the two germline ends. The CDR3 runs to 14 residues. Germline CDR1 and CDR2: KGHSH and LQKENI. The CDR3 spells CASSPGRNNQPQHF. In DNA, the CDR3 is TGTGCCAGCTCACCAGGCAGGAACAATCAGCCCCAGCATTTT.

The V gene is TRBV7-8, the J gene TRBJ1-6; D remains unclear. CDR3 length: 14 amino acids. The germline V gene encodes CDR1 SGHVS and CDR2 FQNEAQ. Trimming took 5 bases from V and 10 from J, leaving 15 bases between them. CDR3 loop: CASSPTVRNSPLHF. CDR3 DNA: TGTGCCAGCAGCCCAACAGTAAGGAACTCACCCCTCCACTTT. The complete variable domain, with remaining parts taken from reference TRBV7-8 and TRBJ1-6, reads GAGVSQSPRYKVAKRGQDVALRCDPISGHVSLFWYQQALGQGPEFLTYFQNEAQLDKSGLPSDRFFAERPEGSVSTLKIQRTQQEDSAVYLCASSPTVRNSPLHFGNGTRLTVT.

This sequence joins TRBV28 and TRBJ2-1; 9 bases are a match to TRBD2. CDR1 MDHEN and CDR2 SYDVKM come from the germline V gene. With 5 bases clipped from V and 5 bases from J, the junction kept 16 bases outside the gene matches. CDR3 length equals 18 residues. CDR3 sequence reads: CASSTREIAGAKNNEQFF. The CDR3 DNA follows: TGTGCCAGCAGTACACGAGAAATAGCGGGAGCGAAGAACAATGAGCAGTTCTTC.

This rearrangement joins TRBV28 to TRBJ2-7, with TRBD2 identical over 9 bases. The CDR3 contains 14 residues. The trim removed 7 bases at V and 4 bases at J, leaving 8 bases unmatched. CDR1 and CDR2 from the germline V gene are MDHEN and SYDVKM. CDR3 nucleotides: TGTGCCAGCATTCTAGCGGGATCGAATTACGAGCAGTACTTC. It yields the protein CASILAGSNYEQYF.

This clone appeared a single time. J is TRBJ2-1 and V is TRBV3-1 (or the pseudogene TRBV3-2), with 13 positions matching TRBD2. V shed 10 bases, J shed 7 bases, and the junction held 7 bases outside the gene matches. The CDR3 sequence is 14 residues long. Germline loops: CDR1 LGHDT, CDR2 YNNKEL (reference sequence). CDR3 amino acids: CATNRLAGGNEQFF. CDR3 nucleotides: TGTGCCACCAACCGACTAGCGGGGGGAAATGAGCAGTTCTTC.

The chain recombines TRBV11-2 with TRBJ1-2; D possibly corresponds to TRBD1 (5 bases). V lost 4 bases to trimming and J lost 0 bases, with 15 bases between them. CDR1 is SGHAT and CDR2 is FQNNGV in the germline V gene. CDR3 size: 16 residues. CDR3 nucleotides: TGTGCCAGCAGCTCTGCTTTGACAGTTCCTAACTATGGCTACACCTTC. This sequence encodes CASSSALTVPNYGYTF.